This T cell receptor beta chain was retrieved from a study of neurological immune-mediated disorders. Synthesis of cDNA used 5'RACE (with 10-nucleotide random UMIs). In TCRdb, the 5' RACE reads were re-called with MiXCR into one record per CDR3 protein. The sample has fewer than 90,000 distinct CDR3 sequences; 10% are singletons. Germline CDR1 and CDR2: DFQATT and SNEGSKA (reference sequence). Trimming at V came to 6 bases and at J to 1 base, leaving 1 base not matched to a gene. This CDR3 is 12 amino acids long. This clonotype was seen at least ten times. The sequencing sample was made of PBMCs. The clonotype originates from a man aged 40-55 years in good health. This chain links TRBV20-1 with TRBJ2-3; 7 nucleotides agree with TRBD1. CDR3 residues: CSAGTGTDTQYF. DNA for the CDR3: TGCAGTGCCGGGACAGGCACAGATACGCAGTATTTT.